This note documents a single T cell receptor (beta chain) sequence. The source of the sample is a study of blood T cell repertoires in COVID-19. Study background: There were acute and convalescent COVID-19 samples, and they came from the United States, Italy and Spain. T cells, B-cell-depleted T cells, or PBMCs supplied cDNA or gDNA.

From germline, CDR1 is MNHEY and CDR2 SMNVEV (reference sequence). The CDR3 extends over 14 amino acids. V trimming: 6 bases; J trimming: 5 bases; junction bases outside the gene matches: 4. Authors' data handling: Amplifying reference gene primers gave estimates of nucleated cell counts. Method: immunoSEQ multiplex PCR; TCRdb's copy keeps in-frame clones and lacks some. V, J and clone size are taken as reported in that table, and D and trimming were inferred from the DNA itself. The sample holds fewer than 250,000 clones, 85% to 90% seen once. Sequencing was performed on peripheral blood. The TCR was taken from an older woman with acute or convalescent COVID-19. The gene calls are TRBV27 and TRBJ1-4; 9 bases align to TRBD1. This CDR3 reads CASSRDRANEKLFF. The DNA for the CDR3 is TGTGCCAGCAGCAGGGACAGGGCCAATGAAAAACTGTTTTTT.